The T cell receptor beta chain described here comes from a study of cytomegalovirus exposure and HLA in healthy donors. Notes on this clone: What it binds is unknown.

Method: immunoSEQ multiplex PCR; TCRdb's copy keeps in-frame clones and lacks some. This table has about 84,000 clones, approximately 90% appearing once. The donors were part of the roughly 130-subject validation cohort, which stood apart from the roughly 640-subject first cohort. Study findings and constraints: Subsequent analysis showed first-cohort TCR clusters tending to co-occur in 120 or so validation repertoires.

This clonotype was sampled from a man aged 25-45 years in good health and CMV-seronegative. Material for sequencing was PBMCs.

CDR3 in DNA: TGTGCCAGCACCCCGGCCGGGACATATGGCTACACCTTC. Protein sequence: CASTPAGTYGYTF. The rearrangement joins TRBV28 to TRBJ1-2, with D possibly being TRBD1 (6 bases). The CDR3 covers 13 residues. Trimming removed 7 bases from V and 5 bases from J, with 14 bases in between. In germline, CDR1 is MDHEN, CDR2 SYDVKM.